Below are 30 T cell receptor beta chains sequenced from a single sample in a study of T cells in Graves' hyperthyroidism and ophthalmopathy. Amplification of TCR beta CDR3 regions used RNA as the template. HTBI primers were employed in a first-round RT-PCR of the TCR CDR3. TCRdb independently ran MiXCR on the multiplex PCR reads; one entry per CDR3 protein. This sample has 300,000 to 350,000 distinct CDR3 sequences; about a sixth occur once, and the top ten carry 15% to 19%. Sequenced: blood. These receptors were collected from a woman aged 35 to 49 with Graves' ophthalmopathy.

This clonotype has a count of ten or more. The chain recombines TRBV7-2 with TRBJ2-5; D call uncertain. This CDR3 is built from 16 residues. The V gene's germline CDR1 is SGHTA and CDR2 FQGNSA. Trimming removed 5 bases at V and 1 base at J, with 17 bases between. DNA of the CDR3: TGTGCCAGCAGCCTGGGGTCGGTTCCCTTCCAAGAGACCCAGTACTTC. This sequence encodes CASSLGSVPFQETQYF. Using reference TRBV7-2 and TRBJ2-5 for the parts outside the CDR3, the full variable domain is GAGVSQSPSNKVTEKGKDVELRCDPISGHTALYWYRQSLGQGLEFLIYFQGNSAPDKSGLPSDRFSAERTGGSVSTLTIQRTQQEDSAVYLCASSLGSVPFQETQYFGPGTRLLVL.

This clonotype was recorded at least ten times. The V and J genes are TRBV6-1 and TRBJ2-3; 11 bases map to TRBD1. With 4 bases clipped from V and 2 bases from J, the junction kept 5 bases outside the gene matches. Germline V gene sequence: CDR1 MNHNS, CDR2 SASEGT. The CDR3 extends over 16 amino acids. The CDR3 loop reads CASSAGQGASTDTQYF. DNA for the CDR3: TGTGCCAGCAGTGCTGGACAGGGGGCATCCACAGATACGCAGTATTTT.

This clonotype was seen many times. V is TRBV5-6 and J is TRBJ2-7; maybe TRBD2 (6 bases). The germline V and J ends were trimmed by 4 bases and 3 bases, with 11 bases remaining between them. CDR1 and CDR2 (germline): SGHDT, YYEEEE. The length of the CDR3 is 13 residues. In nucleotides, the CDR3 is TGTGCCAGCAGCGGGCGGGGACTCTACGAGCAGTACTTC. It codes for CASSGRGLYEQYF.

CDR3 residues: CAWSRTESSEQYF. CDR3 bases: TGTGCCTGGAGTCGGACGGAGAGCTCCGAGCAGTACTTC. The chain employs TRBV30 and TRBJ2-7; D remains ambiguous. Germline CDR1 reads GTSNPN; CDR2 reads SVGIG (reference sequence). With 2 bases removed from V and 6 bases from J, the gap between germline ends came to 14 bases. The CDR3 extends over 13 amino acids.

This clonotype was counted at least ten times. This chain uses TRBV6-2 or TRBV6-3 with TRBJ1-5; 7 bases line up with TRBD1. The V segment lost 6 bases and the J segment 5 bases; nucleotides outside the gene matches: 7. Germline V CDR1 and CDR2: MNHEY, SVGEGT. The CDR3 is 14 amino acids. CDR3: CASREPGGHQPQHF. The CDR3 DNA reads as TGTGCCAGCAGGGAACCAGGGGGTCATCAGCCCCAGCATTTT.

The chain uses TRBV12-3 or TRBV12-4 and TRBJ1-5; 7 bases line up with TRBD1. This CDR3 spans 13 amino acids. J was trimmed by 11 bases and V by 6 bases; bases with no gene match: 10. As DNA, the CDR3 is TGTGCCAGCAGATCCCTGAGGGACAGCACCCAGCATTTT. Amino acids: CASRSLRDSTQHF.

This clonotype has ten or more counts. The chain links TRBV9 to TRBJ1-1; TRBD1 might be the D (6 bases). Trimming removed 4 bases from V and 5 bases from J, with 15 bases in between. The germline gives CDR1 SGDLS, CDR2 YYNGEE. The CDR3 loop spans 14 amino acids. The CDR3 DNA is TGTGCCAGCAGCTATCGCGGGGGGGCTACTGAAGCTTTCTTT. This translates into CASSYRGGATEAFF.

This clonotype was found many times. The chain combines TRBV20-1 with TRBJ2-7, with D hard to call. Germline CDR1 and CDR2: DFQATT and SNEGSKA (reference sequence). Trimming cost V 3 bases and J 6 bases, with 15 bases left between them. This CDR3 is built from 13 residues. CDR3 loop: CSASYAVTSEQYF. Here the CDR3 DNA reads TGCAGTGCTAGTTACGCGGTGACCTCCGAGCAGTACTTC.

Concerning this clonotype itself: A clone one base away is much larger, so this may be a read error. The chain recombines TRBV4-3 with TRBJ1-5; 11 nucleotides match TRBD1. Germline V lookup: CDR1 LGHNA, CDR2 YSLEER. This CDR3 has 15 residues. In nucleotides, the CDR3 is TGCGCCAGCAGCCAAGGGACAGGGGGCCGTCAGCTCCAGCATTTT. This translates into CASSQGTGGRQLQHF.

This clonotype showed up many times. The chain employs TRBV29-1 and TRBJ2-7; D possibly uses TRBD1 or TRBD2 (5 bases each). V gave up 6 bases and J gave up 2 bases, with 17 bases separating them. Germline V gene data show CDR1 as SQVTM and CDR2 as ANQGSEA. The length of the CDR3 is 14 residues. CDR3 residues: CSVVSRDGAYEQYF. DNA of the CDR3: TGCAGCGTCGTCTCCAGGGACGGGGCCTACGAGCAGTACTTC.

DNA for the CDR3: TGTGCCAGCAGGGCCGGGACAGGGTCCGTCGAGCAGTACTTC. Translation: CASRAGTGSVEQYF. The rearrangement uses TRBV28 and TRBJ2-7; TRBD1 matches 9 bases. The CDR3 runs 14 residues. The germline gives CDR1 MDHEN, CDR2 SYDVKM. Trimming removed 6 bases from V and 6 bases from J; junction bases left unmatched: 9.

The V call is TRBV6-1, the J call TRBJ2-7, with TRBD2 identical over 7 bases. Germline V gene sequence: CDR1 MNHNS, CDR2 SASEGT. Trimming removed 3 bases from V and 3 bases from J; junction bases left unmatched: 8. The CDR3 has 15 residues. The DNA of the CDR3 is TGTGCCAGCAGTGACCTCGCGGGGGTAAGCTACGAGCAGTACTTC. Amino acids: CASSDLAGVSYEQYF.

This rearrangement joins TRBV15 to TRBJ2-5; 14 nucleotides agree with TRBD2. V lost 4 bases, J lost 4 bases, and 5 bases stayed unmatched. Germline lookup yields CDR1 LNHNV and CDR2 YYDKDF (reference sequence). The CDR3 covers 16 residues. The CDR3, as DNA: TGTGCCACCAGCACCCCAGGACTAGCGGGAGGAGAGACCCAGTACTTC. Its protein product is CATSTPGLAGGETQYF.

In this sample, this clonotype turned up many times. A junction boundary mismatches the germline segment, possibly from a read error. The chain links TRBV27 to TRBJ2-7; no clear D gene. CDR3 length: 11 residues. Germline CDR1 is MNHEY and CDR2 is SMNVEV (reference sequence). For the CDR3, the DNA is TGTGCCAGCGGAACCTCCTACGTGCAGTACTTC. This encodes CASGTSYVQYF.

This clonotype was detected ten times or more. The chain combines TRBV5-1 with TRBJ2-2; 8 nucleotides align to TRBD2. The CDR3 loop spans 15 amino acids. Germline CDR1 reads SGHRS; CDR2 reads YFSETQ. The V and J ends lost 0 bases and 7 bases, in that order; junction bases with no gene match: 5. In DNA, the CDR3 is TGCGCCAGCAGCTTGGCCCGACGGGAGGGCGGGGAGCTGTTTTTT. Translation gives CASSLARREGGELFF.

This clonotype has at least ten counts. The chain is built from TRBV7-2 and TRBJ2-7; either TRBD1 or TRBD2 may supply D (7 bases each). V lost 5 bases and J 4 bases, leaving 15 bases between the germline ends. CDR1 and CDR2 (germline): SGHTA, FQGNSA. The CDR3 extends over 14 amino acids. The CDR3 DNA reads as TGTGCCAGCAGCGCAAGGGGGGGACAGTACGAGCAGTACTTC. This gives the protein CASSARGGQYEQYF.

The CDR3 DNA reads TGTGCCAGCAGCTTAGATGGTAGCGGGGGGGCGTGGGAGACCCAGTACTTC. This sequence encodes CASSLDGSGGAWETQYF. This sequence joins TRBV7-8 and TRBJ2-5; the match to TRBD2 covers 11 bases. From germline, CDR1 is SGHVS and CDR2 FQNEAQ. The ends lost 1 base at V and 5 bases at J; junction bases unmatched: 9. The CDR3 runs to 17 residues.

This clonotype was seen ten or more times. The V and J genes are TRBV28 and TRBJ1-2; 9 bases match TRBD1. The CDR3 has 14 residues. The ends lost 5 bases at V and 7 bases at J; junction bases unmatched: 8. Per germline, CDR1 MDHEN and CDR2 SYDVKM. CDR3 loop: CASSPNRGQGGYTF. The CDR3 DNA sequence: TGTGCCAGCAGTCCAAACAGGGGGCAGGGTGGCTACACCTTC.

In its sample, this clonotype is medium-sized. The rearrangement links TRBV9 to TRBJ2-7; no firm D call. Germline CDR1 is SGDLS and CDR2 is YYNGEE. Trimming left V 5 bases short and J 6 bases short, with 18 bases between. CDR3 length: 14 residues. For the CDR3, the DNA is TGTGCCAGCAGTTCCGACGGACCCGTCGCCGAGCAGTACTTC. This translates into CASSSDGPVAEQYF.

This clonotype was observed many times. This rearrangement joins TRBV27 to TRBJ1-5, with a possible D match to TRBD1 (6 bases). There are 14 residues in the CDR3. From germline, CDR1 is MNHEY and CDR2 SMNVEV (reference sequence). Deletions cut 2 bases from V and 4 bases from J, with 9 bases between. The CDR3 protein is CASSLRGTNQPQHF. The CDR3 DNA reads TGTGCCAGCAGTTTAAGGGGGACGAATCAGCCCCAGCATTTT.

This clonotype appeared many times. The V and J genes are TRBV28 and TRBJ2-1; D gene unclear. Germline assignment: CDR1 MDHEN and CDR2 SYDVKM. The ends were cut back, 11 bases at V and 6 bases at J, with 20 bases in the middle. The CDR3 has 14 amino acids. The CDR3 nucleotides read TGTGCCTCAGCCATGTACGGAGTCCGCAATGAGCAGTTCTTC. Encoded protein: CASAMYGVRNEQFF. Supplemented by reference TRBV28 and TRBJ2-1, the full variable domain reads DVKVTQSSRYLVKRTGEKVFLECVQDMDHENMFWYRQDPGLGLRLIYFSYDVKMKEKGDIPEGYSVSREKKERFSLILESASTNQTSMYLCASAMYGVRNEQFFGPGTRLTVL.

CDR3 protein: CSVSPSPNQPQHF. The CDR3 coding sequence is TGCAGCGTCTCTCCATCCCCGAATCAGCCCCAGCATTTT. This chain links TRBV29-1 with TRBJ1-5; no clear D gene. The CDR3 spans 13 residues. Per the germline V gene, CDR1 is SQVTM and CDR2 is ANQGSEA. The V end lost 6 bases, the J end lost 4 bases, and 13 bases lay between the germline ends.

This clonotype was counted ten times or more. The chain has TRBV7-9 and TRBJ1-5, with D unclear. Germline-derived CDR1 and CDR2 are SEHNR and FQNEAQ (reference sequence). The CDR3 extends over 14 amino acids. Trimming removed 3 bases at V and 7 bases at J, with 13 bases between. CDR3 region: CASSLDGKGQPQHF. The CDR3 DNA reads as TGTGCCAGCAGCTTGGATGGGAAAGGGCAGCCCCAGCATTTT. The full variable domain, in which reference TRBV7-9 and TRBJ1-5 provide the parts outside the CDR3, is DTGVSQNPRHKITKRGQNVTFRCDPISEHNRLYWYRQTLGQGPEFLTYFQNEAQLEKSRLLSDRFSAERPKGSFSTLEIQRTEQGDSAMYLCASSLDGKGQPQHFGDGTRLSIL.

Many counts were recorded for this clonotype. The CDR3 protein is CASSDHGDRDYEQYF. CDR3 in DNA: TGTGCCAGCAGTGATCATGGGGACAGGGACTACGAGCAGTACTTC. The rearrangement links TRBV2 to TRBJ2-7; 9 positions agree with TRBD1. CDR3 size: 15 residues. Germline V CDR1 and CDR2: SNHLY, FYNNEI. V shed 3 bases and J 3 bases; nucleotides not matched to a gene: 6.

This clonotype was seen ten or more times. The chain employs TRBV15 and TRBJ2-5; TRBD1 aligns across 12 bases. Germline CDR1 reads LNHNV; CDR2 reads YYDKDF (reference sequence). Trimming at V came to 0 bases and at J to 4 bases, leaving 6 bases not matched to a gene. The CDR3 extends over 17 amino acids. CDR3 residues: CATSRDSWDRGRETQYF. CDR3 in DNA: TGTGCCACCAGCAGAGATTCGTGGGACAGGGGGCGAGAGACCCAGTACTTC.

This clonotype was picked up many times. The V gene is TRBV20-1, the J gene TRBJ1-2; TRBD1 might be the D (5 bases). CDR1 and CDR2 from the germline V gene are DFQATT and SNEGSKA (reference sequence). Trimming took off 5 bases at V and 1 base at J, with 29 bases between the two ends. The CDR3 loop spans 19 amino acids. CDR3 residues: CSAYGLGGGAGRVNYGYTF. In DNA, the CDR3 is TGCAGTGCTTACGGTTTGGGGGGAGGGGCAGGTAGGGTTAACTATGGCTACACCTTC.

This chain joins TRBV11-2 and TRBJ2-2; a possible D gene is TRBD1 (5 bases). Germline V gene lookup returns CDR1 SGHAT and CDR2 FQNNGV. The V and J ends lost 7 bases and 7 bases respectively, with 16 bases between them. CDR3 length: 14 residues. CDR3 region: CASTTRGYGGELFF. CDR3 DNA: TGTGCCAGCACGACAAGGGGATATGGCGGGGAGCTGTTTTTT. Supplemented by reference TRBV11-2 and TRBJ2-2, the full variable domain reads EAGVAQSPRYKIIEKRQSVAFWCNPISGHATLYWYQQILGQGPKLLIQFQNNGVVDDSQLPKDRFSAERLKGVDSTLKIQPAKLEDSAVYLCASTTRGYGGELFFGEGSRLTVL.

This clonotype was observed at least ten times. In nucleotides, the CDR3 is TGTGCCAGCAGCCGTATAGCGGCGGAGACCCAGTACTTC. Amino acids: CASSRIAAETQYF. J is TRBJ2-5 and V is TRBV7-3; tentatively, D is TRBD2 (6 bases). The ends were cut back, 5 bases at V and 5 bases at J, with 12 bases in the middle. From germline, CDR1 is SGHTA and CDR2 FQGTGA. The CDR3 consists of 13 residues.

This clonotype was seen a few times. The chain uses TRBV6-1 and TRBJ2-5; perhaps D is TRBD1 or TRBD2 (5 bases each). V lost 6 bases and J 5 bases, leaving 22 bases between the germline ends. This CDR3 spans 16 amino acids. CDR1 is MNHNS, CDR2 SASEGT, per germline. The CDR3, as DNA: TGTGCCAGCAGCCCTAACCTAGGAGGCGAGGGGGAGACCCAGTACTTC. It is translated as CASSPNLGGEGETQYF.

This clonotype was detected many times. The rearrangement joins TRBV28 to TRBJ1-5; 7 bases are a match to TRBD1. The length of the CDR3 is 16 residues. Germline CDR1 and CDR2: MDHEN and SYDVKM. V dropped 8 bases and J dropped 0; count of bases not matched to a gene: 10. As DNA, the CDR3 is TGTGCCAGCTTGATAGGGGGCCCTTATAGCAATCAGCCCCAGCATTTT. Residues: CASLIGGPYSNQPQHF.